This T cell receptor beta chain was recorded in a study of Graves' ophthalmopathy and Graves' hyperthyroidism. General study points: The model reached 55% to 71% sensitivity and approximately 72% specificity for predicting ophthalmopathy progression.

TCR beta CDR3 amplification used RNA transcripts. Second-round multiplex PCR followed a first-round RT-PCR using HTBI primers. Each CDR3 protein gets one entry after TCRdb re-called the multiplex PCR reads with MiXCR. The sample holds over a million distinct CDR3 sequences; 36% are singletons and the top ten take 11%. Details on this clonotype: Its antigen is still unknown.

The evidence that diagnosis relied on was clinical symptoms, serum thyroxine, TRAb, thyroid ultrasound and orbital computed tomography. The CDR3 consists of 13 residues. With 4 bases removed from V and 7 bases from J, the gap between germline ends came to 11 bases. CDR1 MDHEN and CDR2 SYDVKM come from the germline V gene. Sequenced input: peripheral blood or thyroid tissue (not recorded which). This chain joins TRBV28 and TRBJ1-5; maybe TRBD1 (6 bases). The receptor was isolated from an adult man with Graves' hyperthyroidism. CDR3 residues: CASSWDMGQPQHF. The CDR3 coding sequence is TGTGCCAGCAGTTGGGACATGGGGCAGCCCCAGCATTTT.